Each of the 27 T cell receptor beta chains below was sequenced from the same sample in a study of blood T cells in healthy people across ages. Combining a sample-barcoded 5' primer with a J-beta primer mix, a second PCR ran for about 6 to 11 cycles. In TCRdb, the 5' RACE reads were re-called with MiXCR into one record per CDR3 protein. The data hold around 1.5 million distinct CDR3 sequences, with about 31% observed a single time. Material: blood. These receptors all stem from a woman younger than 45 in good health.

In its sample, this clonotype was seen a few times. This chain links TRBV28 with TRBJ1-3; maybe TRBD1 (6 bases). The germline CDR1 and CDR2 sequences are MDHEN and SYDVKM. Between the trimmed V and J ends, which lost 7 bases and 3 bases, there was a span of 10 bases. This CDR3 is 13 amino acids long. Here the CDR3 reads CASKGEGGNTIYF. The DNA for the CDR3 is TGTGCCAGCAAGGGGGAAGGTGGAAACACCATATATTTT.

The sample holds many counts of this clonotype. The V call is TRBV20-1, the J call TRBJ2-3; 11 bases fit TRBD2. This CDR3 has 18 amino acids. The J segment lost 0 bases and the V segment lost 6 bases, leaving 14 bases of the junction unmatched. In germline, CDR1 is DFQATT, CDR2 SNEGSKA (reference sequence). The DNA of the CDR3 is TGCAGTGCCCATGAACTAGCGGGGGCCCACCCTAGCACAGATACGCAGTATTTT. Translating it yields CSAHELAGAHPSTDTQYF.

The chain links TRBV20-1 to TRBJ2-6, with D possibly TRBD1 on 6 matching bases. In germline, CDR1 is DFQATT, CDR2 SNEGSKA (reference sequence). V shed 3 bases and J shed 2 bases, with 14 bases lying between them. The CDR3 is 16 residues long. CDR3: CSASKTGKPGANVLTF. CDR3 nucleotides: TGCAGTGCTAGTAAAACAGGGAAACCTGGGGCCAACGTCCTGACTTTC.

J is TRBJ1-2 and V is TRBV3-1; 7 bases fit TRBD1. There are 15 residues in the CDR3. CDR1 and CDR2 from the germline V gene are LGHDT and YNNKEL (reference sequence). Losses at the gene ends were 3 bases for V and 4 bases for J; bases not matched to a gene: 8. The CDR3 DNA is TGTGCCAGCAGCCAGCAACAGGGGCTGTCCTATGGCTACACCTTC. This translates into CASSQQQGLSYGYTF.

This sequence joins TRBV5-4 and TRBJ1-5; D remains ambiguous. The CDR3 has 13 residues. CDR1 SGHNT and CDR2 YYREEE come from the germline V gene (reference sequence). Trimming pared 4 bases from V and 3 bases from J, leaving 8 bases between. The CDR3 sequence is CASSLDHNQPQHF. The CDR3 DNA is TGTGCCAGCAGCCTGGATCACAATCAGCCCCAGCATTTT.

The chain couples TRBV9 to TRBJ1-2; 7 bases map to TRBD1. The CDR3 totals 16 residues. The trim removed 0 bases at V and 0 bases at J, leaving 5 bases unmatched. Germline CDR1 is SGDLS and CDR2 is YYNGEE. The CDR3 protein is CASSVDDRATNYGYTF. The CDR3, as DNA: TGTGCCAGCAGCGTAGACGACAGGGCGACTAACTATGGCTACACCTTC.

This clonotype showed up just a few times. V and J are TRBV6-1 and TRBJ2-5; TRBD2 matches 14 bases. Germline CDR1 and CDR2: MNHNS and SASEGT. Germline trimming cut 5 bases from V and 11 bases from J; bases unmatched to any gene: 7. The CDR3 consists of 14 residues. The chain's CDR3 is CASSKTSGRGEQYF. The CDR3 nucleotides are TGTGCCAGCAGTAAGACTAGCGGGAGGGGAGAGCAGTACTTC.

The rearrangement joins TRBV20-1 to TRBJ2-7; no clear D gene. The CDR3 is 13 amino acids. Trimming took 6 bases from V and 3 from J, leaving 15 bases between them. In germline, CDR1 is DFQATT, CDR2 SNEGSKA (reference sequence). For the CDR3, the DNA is TGCAGTGCCCCAAAGGACGAACACTACGAGCAGTACTTC. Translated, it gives CSAPKDEHYEQYF.

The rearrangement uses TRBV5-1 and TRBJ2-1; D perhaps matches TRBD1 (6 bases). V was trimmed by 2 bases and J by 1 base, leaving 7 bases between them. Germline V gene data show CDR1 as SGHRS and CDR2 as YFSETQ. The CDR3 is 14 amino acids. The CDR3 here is CASSFTGSYNEQFF. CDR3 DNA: TGCGCCAGCAGCTTTACAGGGTCCTACAATGAGCAGTTCTTC. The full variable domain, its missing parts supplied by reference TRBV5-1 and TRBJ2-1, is KAGVTQTPRYLIKTRGQQVTLSCSPISGHRSVSWYQQTPGQGLQFLFEYFSETQRNKGNFPGRFSGRQFSNSRSEMNVSTLELGDSALYLCASSFTGSYNEQFFGPGTRLTVL.

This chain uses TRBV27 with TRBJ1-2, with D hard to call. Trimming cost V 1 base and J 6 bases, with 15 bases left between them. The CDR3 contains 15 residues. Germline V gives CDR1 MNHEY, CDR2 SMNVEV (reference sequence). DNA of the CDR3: TGTGCCAGCAGTTTATACGCAGGAGGCGCGAATGGCTACACCTTC. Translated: CASSLYAGGANGYTF.

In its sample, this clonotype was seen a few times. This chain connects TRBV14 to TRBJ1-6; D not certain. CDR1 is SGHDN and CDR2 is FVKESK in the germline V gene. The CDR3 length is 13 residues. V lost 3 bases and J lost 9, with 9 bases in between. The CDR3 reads CASSQVGVSPLHF. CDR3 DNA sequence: TGTGCCAGCAGCCAGGTCGGCGTTTCACCCCTCCACTTT.

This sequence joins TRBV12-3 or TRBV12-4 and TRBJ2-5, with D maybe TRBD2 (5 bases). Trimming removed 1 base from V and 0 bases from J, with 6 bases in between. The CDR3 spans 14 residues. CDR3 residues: CASSLELDQETQYF. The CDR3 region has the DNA TGTGCCAGCAGTTTAGAACTAGACCAAGAGACCCAGTACTTC.

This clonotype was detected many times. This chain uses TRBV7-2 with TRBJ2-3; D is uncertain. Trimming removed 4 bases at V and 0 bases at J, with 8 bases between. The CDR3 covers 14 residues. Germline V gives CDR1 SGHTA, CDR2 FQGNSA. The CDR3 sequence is CASSSLSSTDTQYF. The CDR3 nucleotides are TGTGCCAGCAGCTCCCTATCTAGCACAGATACGCAGTATTTT.

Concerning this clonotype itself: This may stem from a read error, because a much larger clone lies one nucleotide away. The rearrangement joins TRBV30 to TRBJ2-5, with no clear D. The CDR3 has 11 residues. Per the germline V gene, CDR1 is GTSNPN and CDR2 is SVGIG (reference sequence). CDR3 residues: CACSVRETQYF. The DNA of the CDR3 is TGTGCCTGTAGTGTACGGGAGACCCAGTACTTC.

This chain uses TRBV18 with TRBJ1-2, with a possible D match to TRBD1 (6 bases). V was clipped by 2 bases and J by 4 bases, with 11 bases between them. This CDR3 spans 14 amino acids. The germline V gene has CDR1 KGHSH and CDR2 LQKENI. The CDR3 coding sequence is TGTGCCAGCTCACCAATGGACAGTATCTATGGCTACACCTTC. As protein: CASSPMDSIYGYTF.

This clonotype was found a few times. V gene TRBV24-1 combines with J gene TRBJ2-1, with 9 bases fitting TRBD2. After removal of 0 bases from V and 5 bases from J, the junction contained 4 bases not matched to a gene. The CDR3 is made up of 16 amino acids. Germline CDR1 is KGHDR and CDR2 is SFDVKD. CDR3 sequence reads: CATSDLSGRTNNEQFF. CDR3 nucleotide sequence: TGTGCCACCAGTGATTTGAGCGGGAGGACCAACAATGAGCAGTTCTTC.

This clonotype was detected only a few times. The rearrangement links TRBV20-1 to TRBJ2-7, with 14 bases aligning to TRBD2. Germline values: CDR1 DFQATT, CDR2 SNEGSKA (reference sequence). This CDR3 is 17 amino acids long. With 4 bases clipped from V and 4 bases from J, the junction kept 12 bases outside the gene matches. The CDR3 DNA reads TGCAGTGCTATAGGCGGGACTAGCGGGAGTAACTCGTACGAGCAGTACTTC. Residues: CSAIGGTSGSNSYEQYF.

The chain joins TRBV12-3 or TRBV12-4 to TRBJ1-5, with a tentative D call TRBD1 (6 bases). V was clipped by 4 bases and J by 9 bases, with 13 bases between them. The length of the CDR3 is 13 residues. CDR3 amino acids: CASSSQGQRPQHF. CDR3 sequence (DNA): TGTGCCAGCAGTTCCCAGGGGCAGAGGCCCCAGCATTTT.

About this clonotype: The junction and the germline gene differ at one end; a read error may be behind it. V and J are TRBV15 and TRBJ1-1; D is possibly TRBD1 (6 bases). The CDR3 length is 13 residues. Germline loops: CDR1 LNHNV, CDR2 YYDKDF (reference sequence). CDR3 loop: CAASQGRRTEAFF. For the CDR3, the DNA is TGTGCCGCCAGCCAGGGGCGTCGGACTGAAGCTTTCTTT.

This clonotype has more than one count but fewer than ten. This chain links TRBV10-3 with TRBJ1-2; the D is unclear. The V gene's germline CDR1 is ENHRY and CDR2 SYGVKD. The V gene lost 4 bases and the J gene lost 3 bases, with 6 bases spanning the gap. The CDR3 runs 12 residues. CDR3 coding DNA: TGTGCCATCAGTGTGGGAGACTATGGCTACACCTTC. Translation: CAISVGDYGYTF.

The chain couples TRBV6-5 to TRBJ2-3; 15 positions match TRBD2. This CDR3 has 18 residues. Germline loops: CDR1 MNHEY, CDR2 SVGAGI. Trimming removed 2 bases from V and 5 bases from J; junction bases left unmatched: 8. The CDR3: CASSYARGLAGGVDTQYF. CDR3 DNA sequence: TGTGCCAGCAGTTACGCTCGGGGACTAGCGGGGGGAGTAGATACGCAGTATTTT.

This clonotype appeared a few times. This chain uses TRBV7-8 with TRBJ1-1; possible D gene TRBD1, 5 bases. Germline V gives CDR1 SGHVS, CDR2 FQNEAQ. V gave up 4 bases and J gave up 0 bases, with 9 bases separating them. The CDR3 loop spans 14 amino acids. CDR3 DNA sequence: TGTGCCAGCAGCTACGGGACTATGAACACTGAAGCTTTCTTT. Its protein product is CASSYGTMNTEAFF. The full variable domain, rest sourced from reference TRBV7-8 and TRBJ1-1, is GAGVSQSPRYKVAKRGQDVALRCDPISGHVSLFWYQQALGQGPEFLTYFQNEAQLDKSGLPSDRFFAERPEGSVSTLKIQRTQQEDSAVYLCASSYGTMNTEAFFGQGTRLTVV.

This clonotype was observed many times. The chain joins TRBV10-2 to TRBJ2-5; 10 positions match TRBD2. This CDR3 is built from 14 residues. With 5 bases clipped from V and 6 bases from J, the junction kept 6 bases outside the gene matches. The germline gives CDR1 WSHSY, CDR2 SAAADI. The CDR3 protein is CASSQAGGPKTQYF. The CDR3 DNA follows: TGCGCCAGCAGTCAAGCGGGAGGGCCAAAGACCCAGTACTTC.

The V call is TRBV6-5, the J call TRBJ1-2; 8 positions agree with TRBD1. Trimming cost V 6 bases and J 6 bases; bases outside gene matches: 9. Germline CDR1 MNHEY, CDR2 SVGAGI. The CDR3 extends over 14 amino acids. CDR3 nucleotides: TGTGCCAGCAGGACCGGACAGGGTCAGGATGGCTACACCTTC. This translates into CASRTGQGQDGYTF.

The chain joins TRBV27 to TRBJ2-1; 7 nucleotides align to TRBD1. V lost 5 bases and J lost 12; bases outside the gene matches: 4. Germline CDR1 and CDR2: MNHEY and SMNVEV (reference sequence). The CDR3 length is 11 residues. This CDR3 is CASSTGAWQFF. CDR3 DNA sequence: TGTGCCAGCAGTACAGGGGCCTGGCAGTTCTTC.

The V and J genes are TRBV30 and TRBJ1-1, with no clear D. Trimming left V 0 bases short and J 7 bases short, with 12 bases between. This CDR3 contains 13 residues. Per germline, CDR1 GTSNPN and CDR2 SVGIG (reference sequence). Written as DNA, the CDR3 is TGTGCCTGGAGTGTATTTGGGCCTTATGAAGCTTTCTTT. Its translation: CAWSVFGPYEAFF.

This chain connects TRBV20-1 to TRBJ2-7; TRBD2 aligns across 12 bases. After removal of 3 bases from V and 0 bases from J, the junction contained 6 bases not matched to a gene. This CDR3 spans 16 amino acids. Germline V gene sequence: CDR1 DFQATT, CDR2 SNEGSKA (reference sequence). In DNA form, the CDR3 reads TGCAGTGCTAGTCGGCCTAGCGGGGGGGGCTCCTACGAGCAGTACTTC. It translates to CSASRPSGGGSYEQYF.